A single sample gave rise to the 10 T cell receptor beta chains below, sequenced in a study of identifying expanded T cells in peripheral blood. Some clones are missing from TCRdb's copy, which holds only in-frame ones; the method was immunoSEQ multiplex PCR. The repertoire holds 45,000 to 65,000 clones, with roughly 82% as singletons. The sequencing input was blood. Source of these receptors: a person aged 18 to 70 in good health.

The chain joins TRBV9 to TRBJ1-3; TRBD1 aligns across 8 bases. Germline values: CDR1 SGDLS, CDR2 YYNGEE. The CDR3 has 14 residues. The trim removed 3 bases at V and 3 bases at J, leaving 2 bases unmatched. CDR3 sequence reads: CASSGTGYGNTIYF. The CDR3, as DNA: TGTGCCAGCAGCGGGACAGGGTATGGAAACACCATATATTTT.

The chain is built from TRBV4-3 and TRBJ2-3, with D possibly being TRBD2 (5 bases). The V and J ends lost 0 bases and 5 bases respectively, with 15 bases between them. The CDR3 is 16 residues long. CDR1 LGHNA and CDR2 YSLEER come from the germline V gene. The CDR3, as DNA: TGCGCCAGCAGCCAAGATCAGGCTGAGGGCATAGATACGCAGTATTTT. This encodes CASSQDQAEGIDTQYF.

This clone was observed a handful of times. The chain combines TRBV7-8 with TRBJ1-1; 7 nucleotides match TRBD1. V lost 1 base to trimming and J lost 6 bases; unmatched junction nucleotides: 5. This CDR3 contains 14 residues. Germline V gene data show CDR1 as SGHVS and CDR2 as FQNEAQ. The CDR3: CASSLGGGPSEAFF. As DNA, the CDR3 is TGTGCCAGCAGCTTAGGAGGGGGCCCATCTGAAGCTTTCTTT.

This clone appeared once. The chain combines TRBV10-2 with TRBJ2-1, with D possibly TRBD1 on 5 matching bases. The germline V gene encodes CDR1 WSHSY and CDR2 SAAADI. This CDR3 has 15 amino acids. V lost 2 bases and J lost 4, with 12 bases in between. Here the CDR3 DNA reads TGCGCCAGCAGTGAGCCGAGACAGTCGTACAATGAGCAGTTCTTC. Its translation is CASSEPRQSYNEQFF.

The CDR3 is CASSLQNSYNSPLHF. CDR3 in DNA: TGTGCCAGCAGCTTGCAGAACTCCTATAATTCACCCCTCCACTTT. The V gene is TRBV5-6, the J gene TRBJ1-6; D is uncertain. Trimming shortened V by 1 base and J by 0 bases, and 5 bases separated the two germline ends. CDR3 length equals 15 residues. Germline V gene lookup returns CDR1 SGHDT and CDR2 YYEEEE.

The rearrangement uses TRBV5-1 and TRBJ2-2, with 10 bases aligning to TRBD1. Germline-derived CDR1 and CDR2 are SGHRS and YFSETQ. With 7 bases clipped from V and 6 bases from J, the junction kept 3 bases outside the gene matches. The CDR3 sequence is 13 residues long. The CDR3 protein is CASGTGAPGELFF. The CDR3 bases are TGCGCCAGCGGGACAGGGGCCCCCGGGGAGCTGTTTTTT.

The rearrangement uses TRBV7-9 and TRBJ2-3, with a weak D call TRBD1 (6 bases). The CDR3 is 13 amino acids. Per germline, CDR1 SEHNR and CDR2 FQNEAQ (reference sequence). Trimming took off 4 bases at V and 7 bases at J, with 12 bases between the two ends. The CDR3 sequence: CASSSNRGNTQYF. The CDR3 region has the DNA TGTGCCAGCAGCTCAAATAGGGGGAATACGCAGTATTTT.

Only a few counts were recorded for this clone. This sequence joins TRBV4-1 and TRBJ1-6; D remains unclear. With 0 bases removed from V and 7 bases from J, the gap between germline ends came to 7 bases. The CDR3 covers 14 residues. Germline CDR1 MGHRA, CDR2 YSYEKL. DNA for the CDR3: TGCGCCAGCAGCCAAGATAGGCAGAATTCACCCCTCCACTTT. It yields the protein CASSQDRQNSPLHF.

The rearrangement joins TRBV4-3 to TRBJ1-3; D remains unclear. Germline V gene sequence: CDR1 LGHNA, CDR2 YSLEER. This CDR3 region has 14 residues. The V end was cut by 1 base, the J end by 1 base, with 5 bases between. This chain's CDR3 is CASSQGRSGNTIYF. The CDR3 DNA reads as TGCGCCAGCAGCCAAGGACGGTCTGGAAACACCATATATTTT.

The CDR3 spells CSVERQGGTGELFF. The CDR3 region has the DNA TGCAGCGTTGAAAGACAGGGGGGCACCGGGGAGCTGTTTTTT. The chain employs TRBV29-1 and TRBJ2-2, with 9 bases that match TRBD1. Trimming removed 2 bases from V and 4 bases from J; junction bases left unmatched: 2. The germline V gene encodes CDR1 SQVTM and CDR2 ANQGSEA. This CDR3 is 14 amino acids long.